This T cell receptor (beta chain) was captured in a study of shared clonotypes between healthy human individuals. Germline values: CDR1 MDHEN, CDR2 SYDVKM. The junction had 9 bases not matched to a gene; V was cut back by 2 bases and J by 0 bases. This CDR3 has 18 amino acids. Produced via immunoSEQ multiplex PCR; TCRdb's table is partial and in-frame only. The data show under 2,500,000 clones, about 94% seen once. Sequenced: naive CD4+ T cells sorted from blood. Described subset: CD45RA+ positively selected. V gene TRBV28 combines with J gene TRBJ2-7; 11 nucleotides line up with TRBD1. This TCR came from a man between 18 and 29 years old in good health. CDR3 sequence: CASSLPLGQGANSYEQYF. CDR3 DNA sequence: TGTGCCAGCAGTTTACCCCTAGGACAGGGGGCGAACTCCTACGAGCAGTACTTC.